This TCR beta chain was observed in a study of blood T cells in healthy people across ages. General study results and limits: TCR beta diversity per million T cells fell roughly linearly with age.

V was pared by 3 bases and J by 3 bases, with 8 bases between. The CDR3 sequence is 13 residues long. Germline CDR1 and CDR2: SNHLY and FYNNEI. A J-beta primer mix and a sample-barcoded 5' primer were used in a second PCR of roughly 6 to 12 cycles. Each cDNA molecule received a tag from a template-switch adaptor that had 12 random nucleotides. One entry per CDR3 protein results from TCRdb running MiXCR on the 5' RACE reads. Of 1,100,000 or so distinct CDR3 sequences in the sample, 35% to 55% were seen once. This clonotype was detected only once. Its target is not known. The chain is built from TRBV2 and TRBJ2-5; D is possibly TRBD2 (6 bases). Sequenced material: blood. This clonotype was obtained from a woman in her sixties or seventies in good health. The CDR3 coding sequence is TGTGCCAGCAGTGACGGACTAAAAGAGACCCAGTACTTC. Encoded protein: CASSDGLKETQYF. The full variable domain, in which reference TRBV2 and TRBJ2-5 provide the parts outside the CDR3, is EPEVTQTPSHQVTQMGQEVILRCVPISNHLYFYWYRQILGQKVEFLVSFYNNEISEKSEIFDDQFSVERPDGSNFTLKIRSTKLEDSAMYFCASSDGLKETQYFGPGTRLLVL.